This TCR beta chain was obtained from a study of PD-1 blockade in classical Hodgkin lymphoma. Noted time point: cycle 4 day 1 (C4D1), after around six weeks of nivolumab. Each patient's relapse followed autologous stem cell transplantation, and brentuximab vedotin exposure varied. With regard to this clone: Its antigen is unidentified.

V lost 4 bases, J lost 6 bases, and 8 bases lay in between. The CDR3 has 12 amino acids. The V gene's germline CDR1 is MGHDK and CDR2 SYGVNS. Points from the study as a whole: CD4+ TCR diversity rose significantly by C4D1, and CD8+ TCR diversity did not. Exclusion covered patients beginning nivolumab under 1 year post-ASCT. Baseline diversity resembling that of newly diagnosed patients was seen in complete responders.

Sequencing used immunoSEQ multiplex PCR; TCRdb keeps in-frame clones, though not all of them. The sample yields over 15,000 clones, about 61% seen once. The sample was peripheral blood mononuclear cells (PBMCs), taken before the fourth cycle of nivolumab. This chain links TRBV25-1 with TRBJ2-3; D call uncertain. This sequence was found in a human donor with classical Hodgkin lymphoma. The CDR3 nucleotides are TGTGCCAGCAGTGGGACCTCGGATACGCAGTATTTT. Its translation: CASSGTSDTQYF.